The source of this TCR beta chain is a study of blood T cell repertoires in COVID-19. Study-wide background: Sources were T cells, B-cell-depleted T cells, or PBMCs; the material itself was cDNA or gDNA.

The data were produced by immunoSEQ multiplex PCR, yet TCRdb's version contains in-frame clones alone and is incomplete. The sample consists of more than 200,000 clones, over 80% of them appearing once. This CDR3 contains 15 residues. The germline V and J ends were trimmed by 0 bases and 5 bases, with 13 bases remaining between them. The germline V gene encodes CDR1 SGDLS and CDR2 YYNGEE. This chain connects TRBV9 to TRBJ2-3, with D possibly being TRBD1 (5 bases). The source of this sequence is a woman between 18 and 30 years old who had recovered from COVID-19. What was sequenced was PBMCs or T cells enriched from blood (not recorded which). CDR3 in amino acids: CASSVVAKRGDTQYF. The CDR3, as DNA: TGTGCCAGCAGCGTAGTGGCCAAAAGGGGAGATACGCAGTATTTT.